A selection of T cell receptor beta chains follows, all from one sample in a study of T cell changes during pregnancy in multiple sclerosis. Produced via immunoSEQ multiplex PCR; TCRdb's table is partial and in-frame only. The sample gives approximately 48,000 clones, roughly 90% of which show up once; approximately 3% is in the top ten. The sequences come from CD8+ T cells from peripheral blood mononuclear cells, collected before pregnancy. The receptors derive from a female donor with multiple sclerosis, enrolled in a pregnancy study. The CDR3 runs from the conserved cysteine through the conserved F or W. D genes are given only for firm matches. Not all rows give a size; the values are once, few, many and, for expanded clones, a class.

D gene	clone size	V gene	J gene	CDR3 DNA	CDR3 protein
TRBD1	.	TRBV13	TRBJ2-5	TGTGCCACCTCAGGGGGAAAGGAGACCCAGTACTTC	CATSGGKETQYF
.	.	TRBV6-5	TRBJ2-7	TGTGCCAGCACTAGCTCCTACGAGCAGTACTTC	CASTSSYEQYF
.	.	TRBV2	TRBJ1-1	TGTGCCAGAGGGGCACAGGGTACGACTGAAGCTTTCTTT	CARGAQGTTEAFF
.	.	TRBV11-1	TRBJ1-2	TGTGCCAGTAGAGGATCAGTGGAGCACCCCTATGGCTACACCTTC	CASRGSVEHPYGYTF
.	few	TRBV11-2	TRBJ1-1	TGTGCCAGCGGGTTAGAAGGGGGCACTGAAGCTTTCTTT	CASGLEGGTEAFF
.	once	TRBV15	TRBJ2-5	TGTGCCACCAGCAGAGTGGGGGGAGAGACCCAGTACTTC	CATSRVGGETQYF
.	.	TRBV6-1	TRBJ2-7	TGTGCCAGCAGACCAGAGGGCTACGAGCAGTACTTC	CASRPEGYEQYF
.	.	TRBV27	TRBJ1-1	TGTGCCAGCAGCCGGGGGTTGAACACTGAAGCTTTCTTT	CASSRGLNTEAFF
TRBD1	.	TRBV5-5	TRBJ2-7	TGTGCCAGCAGCTTGGTCCCGGGACAGTCCTACGAGCAGTACTTC	CASSLVPGQSYEQYF
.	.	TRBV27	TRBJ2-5	TGTGCCAGCAGTTTAGTGAGCCAAGAGACCCAGTACTTC	CASSLVSQETQYF
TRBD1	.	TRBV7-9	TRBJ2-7	TGTGCCAGCAGCAATACCGGGACAGCACCCTACGAGCAGTACTTC	CASSNTGTAPYEQYF
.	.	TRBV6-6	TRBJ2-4	TGTGCCAGCAGTACAGTCCTGGGCAACGAGTACTTC	CASSTVLGNEYF
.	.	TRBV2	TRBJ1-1	TGTGCCAGCAGTGGTTCAACAGGGAATACTGAAGCTTTCTTT	CASSGSTGNTEAFF
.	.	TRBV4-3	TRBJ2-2	TGCGCCAGCAGTCCAGGGAGGGGGGGTCTCAGAATGAACACCGGGGAGCTGTTTTTT	CASSPGRGGLRMNTGELFF
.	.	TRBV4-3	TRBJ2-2	TGCGCCAGCAGCCAGGCTTCGGGGGTGGTCACCGGGGAGCTGTTTTTT	CASSQASGVVTGELFF
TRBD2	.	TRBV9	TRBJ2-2	TGTGCCAGCAGCGTAGCTAGCGGGGTCAACACCGGGGAGCTGTTTTTT	CASSVASGVNTGELFF
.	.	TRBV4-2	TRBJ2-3	TGTGCCAGCAGCCAGTTAACAGGTTTATATACGCAGTATTTT	CASSQLTGLYTQYF
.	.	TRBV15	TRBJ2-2	TGTGCCACCAGCCCGGGGATTTCTCTTACCGGGGAGCTGTTTTTT	CATSPGISLTGELFF
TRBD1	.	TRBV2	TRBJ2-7	TGTGCCAGCAGTGCCGTCCGAGGACAGGGCTCCTACGAGCAGTACTTC	CASSAVRGQGSYEQYF
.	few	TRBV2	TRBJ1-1	TGTGCCAGCAGGTCAGGTAACACTGAAGCTTTCTTT	CASRSGNTEAFF
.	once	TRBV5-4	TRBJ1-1	TGTGCCAGCAGCTTGGGAGGGAATGAAGCTTTCTTT	CASSLGGNEAFF
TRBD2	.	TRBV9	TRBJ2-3	TGTGCCAGCAGCGGTACTAGCGGGGGGTACAGCACAGATACGCAGTATTTT	CASSGTSGGYSTDTQYF
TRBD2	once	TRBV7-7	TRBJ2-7	TGTGCCAGCAGCGCCCCCGGGGGGAAGCAGTACTTC	CASSAPGGKQYF
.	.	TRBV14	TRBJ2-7	TGTGCCAGCAGCCGAGAAGGACAGGAGCAGTACTTC	CASSREGQEQYF
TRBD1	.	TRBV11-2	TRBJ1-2	TGTGCCAGCAGCTTAATCCCGGGGACAGGGGGCGAAGGAGGCTACACCTTC	CASSLIPGTGGEGGYTF
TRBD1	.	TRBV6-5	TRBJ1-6	TGTGCCAGCAGCCAGGGGGGCTCCTATAATTCACCCCTCCACTTT	CASSQGGSYNSPLHF
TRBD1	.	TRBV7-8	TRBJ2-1	TGTGCCAGCAGCTTTCTAGAGGGACAGGGGGCTCCGAGCAATGAGCAGTTCTTC	CASSFLEGQGAPSNEQFF
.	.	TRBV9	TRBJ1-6	TGTGCCAGCAGCCCGTTGGGGCAGGGCTATTCACCCCTCCACTTT	CASSPLGQGYSPLHF
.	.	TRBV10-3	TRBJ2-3	TGTGCCATCAGGGGGGGAAGCGGAGATACGCAGTATTTT	CAIRGGSGDTQYF
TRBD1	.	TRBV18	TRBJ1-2	TGTGCCAGCTCACCTTCGGGGACAGCTAACTATGGCTACACCTTC	CASSPSGTANYGYTF
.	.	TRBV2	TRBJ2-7	TGTGCCAGCATATTGCACAGACCCTACGAGCAGTACTTC	CASILHRPYEQYF
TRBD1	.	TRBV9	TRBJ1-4	TGTGCCAGCAGCGGGGGGACAGGGAATGAAAAACTGTTTTTT	CASSGGTGNEKLFF
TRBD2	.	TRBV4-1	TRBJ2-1	TGCGCCAGCAGCCAGCGACTAGCGGGAACCTACAATGAGCAGTTCTTC	CASSQRLAGTYNEQFF
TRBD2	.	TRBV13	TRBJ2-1	TGTGCCAGCAGCTTAGGGTATAGCGGGGGGGCCTCGGATGAGCAGTTCTTC	CASSLGYSGGASDEQFF
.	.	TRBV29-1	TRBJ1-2	TGCAGCGCCCAGGGTAATCAGGATGGCTACACCTTC	CSAQGNQDGYTF
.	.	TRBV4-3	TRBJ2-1	TGCGCCAGCAGCCAAGATCGCAGGGGACCTTACAATGAGCAGTTCTTC	CASSQDRRGPYNEQFF
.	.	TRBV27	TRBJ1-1	TGTGCCAGCAGTTTGATAGGGGGGGGAACTGAAGCTTTCTTT	CASSLIGGGTEAFF
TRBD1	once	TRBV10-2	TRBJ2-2	TGCGCCAGCAGTGAGACTGACAGGGGAGGCACCGGGGAGCTGTTTTTT	CASSETDRGGTGELFF
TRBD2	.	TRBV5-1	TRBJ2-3	TGCGCCAGCAGCTTGAACCGGGGGGGCCAGGATACGCAGTATTTT	CASSLNRGGQDTQYF
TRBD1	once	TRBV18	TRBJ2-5	TGTGCCAGCTCACCCGTGACAGGGAAATCAATGAAGGAGACCCAGTACTTC	CASSPVTGKSMKETQYF
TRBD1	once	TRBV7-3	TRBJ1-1	TGTGCCAGCAGCTTAGCGCCCCCCGGGACAGTTAACACTGAAGCTTTCTTT	CASSLAPPGTVNTEAFF
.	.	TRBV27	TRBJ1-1	TGTGCCAGCAGTTTAACTACAGGTAACACTGAAGCTTTCTTT	CASSLTTGNTEAFF
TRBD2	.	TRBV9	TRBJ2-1	TGTGCCAGCAGCGAAACTAGCGGGGGGGCCCATGAGCAGTTCTTC	CASSETSGGAHEQFF
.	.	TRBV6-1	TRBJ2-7	TGTGCCAGCAGTGCAGGGGGCGCGGGGGAGAGGGAGGCGTACTTC	CASSAGGAGEREAYF
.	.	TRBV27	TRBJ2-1	TGTGCCAGCACGTCACGGGGTCCATACAATGAGCAGTTCTTC	CASTSRGPYNEQFF
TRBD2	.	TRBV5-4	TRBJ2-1	TGTGCCAGCAGCCGATCTAGCGGGGGGTTCGACAATGAGCAGTTCTTC	CASSRSSGGFDNEQFF
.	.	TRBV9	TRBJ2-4	TGTGCCAGCAATCACGGAGGGGCCAAAAACATTCAGTACTTC	CASNHGGAKNIQYF
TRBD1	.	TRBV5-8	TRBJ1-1	TGTGCCAGCAGCTTACAGGGGGCCCGAGTCATGAACACTGAAGCTTTCTTT	CASSLQGARVMNTEAFF
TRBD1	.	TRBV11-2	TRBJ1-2	TGTGCCAGCAGTTCGGACAGGGTCGAGAACACCTTC	CASSSDRVENTF
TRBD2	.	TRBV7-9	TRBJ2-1	TGTGCCAGCAGCCCCGCGACTAGCGGGGGGGAGTCCTACAATGAGCAGTTCTTC	CASSPATSGGESYNEQFF
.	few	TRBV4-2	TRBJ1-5	TGTGCCAGCAGCCCAGGGGCCCATAGCAATCAGCCCCAGCATTTT	CASSPGAHSNQPQHF
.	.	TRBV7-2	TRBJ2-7	TGTGCCAGCAGCCCCGCAGCCTTAACTCGGGGGTACGAGCAGTACTTC	CASSPAALTRGYEQYF
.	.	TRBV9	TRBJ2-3	TGTGCCAGCAGCGTGGCAGCGGCCCCAGATACGCAGTATTTT	CASSVAAAPDTQYF
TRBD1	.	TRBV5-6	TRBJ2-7	TGTGCCAGCCGGAGTGGGACAGGGGCCAACGAGCAGTACTTC	CASRSGTGANEQYF
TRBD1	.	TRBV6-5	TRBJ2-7	TGTGCCAGCAGTTCACGACAGGGCTACGAGCAGTACTTC	CASSSRQGYEQYF